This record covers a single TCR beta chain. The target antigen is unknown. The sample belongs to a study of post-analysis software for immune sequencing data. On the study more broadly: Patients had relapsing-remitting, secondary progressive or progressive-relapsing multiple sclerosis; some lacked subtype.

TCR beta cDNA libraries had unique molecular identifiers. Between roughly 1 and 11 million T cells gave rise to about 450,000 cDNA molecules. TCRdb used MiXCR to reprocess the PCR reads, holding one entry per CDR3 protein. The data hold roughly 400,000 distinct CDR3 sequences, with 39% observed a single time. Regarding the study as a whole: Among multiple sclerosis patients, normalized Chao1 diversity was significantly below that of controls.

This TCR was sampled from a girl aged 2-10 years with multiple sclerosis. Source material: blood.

In DNA form, the CDR3 reads TGCAGCGTTGGGACTCTTCTCAGCTCCTACGAGCAGTACTTC. The encoded protein is CSVGTLLSSYEQYF. The chain joins TRBV29-1 to TRBJ2-7, with D tentatively TRBD2 (5 bases). Trimming removed 4 bases from V and 0 bases from J, with 13 bases in between. This CDR3 contains 14 residues. The V gene's germline CDR1 is SQVTM and CDR2 ANQGSEA.